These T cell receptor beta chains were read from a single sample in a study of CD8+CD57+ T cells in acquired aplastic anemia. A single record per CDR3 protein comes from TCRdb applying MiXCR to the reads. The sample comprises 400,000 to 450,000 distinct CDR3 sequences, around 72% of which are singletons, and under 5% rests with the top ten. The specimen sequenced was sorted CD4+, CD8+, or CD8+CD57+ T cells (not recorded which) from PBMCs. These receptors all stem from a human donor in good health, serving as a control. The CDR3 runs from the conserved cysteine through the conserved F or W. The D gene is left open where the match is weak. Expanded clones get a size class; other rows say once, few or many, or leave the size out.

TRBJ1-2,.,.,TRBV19,CASHIAGAAKMRYTF,TGTGCCAGTCATATTGCCGGGGCTGCTAAAATGCGGTACACCTTC
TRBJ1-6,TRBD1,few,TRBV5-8,CASSPLGQGSNSPLHF,TGTGCCAGCAGCCCTCTGGGACAGGGCTCTAATTCACCCCTCCACTTT
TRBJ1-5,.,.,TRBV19,CASSIGDNQPQHF,TGTGCCAGTAGTATTGGGGATAATCAGCCCCAGCATTTT
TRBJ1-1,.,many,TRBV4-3,CASSQGPGTPERAFF,TGCGCCAGCAGCCAGGGTCCCGGGACACCCGAACGGGCTTTCTTT
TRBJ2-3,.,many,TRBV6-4,CASSDNVNTDTQYF,TGTGCCAGCAGTGACAACGTAAACACAGATACGCAGTATTTT
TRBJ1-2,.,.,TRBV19,CAISFTGCEDYGYTF,TGTGCCATCAGTTTCACAGGGTGCGAGGACTATGGCTACACCTTC
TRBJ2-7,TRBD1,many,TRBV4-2,CASSQVGEGQGISEQYF,TGTGCCAGCAGCCAAGTCGGGGAGGGACAGGGGATTTCCGAGCAGTACTTC
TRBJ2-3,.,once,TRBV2,CASSSGARVDTEAFFF,TGTGCCAGCAGTTCGGGGGCGCGGGTCGACACTGAAGCTTTCTTTTTT
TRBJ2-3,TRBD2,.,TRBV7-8,CASNILVGLAGRDTQYF,TGTGCCAGCAACATACTTGTGGGACTAGCGGGGCGGGATACGCAGTATTTT
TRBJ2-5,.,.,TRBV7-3,CASRATAKETQHF,TGTGCCAGCAGGGCCACAGCTAAAGAGACCCAGCACTTC
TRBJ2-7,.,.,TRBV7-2,CASSQPPQDKQQYF,TGTGCCAGTAGCCAACCACCACAGGACAAACAGCAGTACTTC
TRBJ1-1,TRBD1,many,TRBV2,CASSSDRHTEAFF,TGTGCCAGCAGTTCGGACAGGCACACTGAAGCTTTCTTT
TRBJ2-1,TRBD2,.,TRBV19,CATGTTPTNEQFF,TGTGCCACTGGGACTACCCCAACGAATGAGCAGTTCTTC
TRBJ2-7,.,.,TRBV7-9,CASSVAAGSQETQF,.
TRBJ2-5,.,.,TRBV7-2,CASSLQAAQYF,TGTGCCAGCAGCCTCCAGGCGGCCCAGTACTTC
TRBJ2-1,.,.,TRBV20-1,CSASGVINEQFF,TGCAGTGCTAGCGGGGTAATCAATGAGCAGTTCTTC
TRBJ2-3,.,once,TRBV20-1,CSASAHVTDTQYF,TGCAGTGCTAGTGCCCACGTTACAGATACGCAGTATTTT
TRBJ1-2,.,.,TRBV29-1,CSVEKTGLSGYTF,TGCAGCGTTGAAAAGACGGGCTTATCTGGCTACACCTTC
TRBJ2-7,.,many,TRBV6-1,CASSESLAHGYEQYF,TGTGCCAGCAGTGAAAGCTTAGCGCATGGGTACGAGCAGTACTTC
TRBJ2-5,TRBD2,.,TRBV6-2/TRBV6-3,CATTRAGGGETQYF,TGTGCCACCACTCGAGCGGGGGGAGGCGAGACCCAGTACTTC
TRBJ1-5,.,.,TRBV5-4,CASRCRGWGNQPQHF,TGTGCCAGCAGATGCCGGGGCTGGGGCAATCAGCCCCAGCATTTT
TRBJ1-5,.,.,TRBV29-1,CSVGQGADPNQPQHF,TGCAGCGTTGGGCAGGGCGCAGACCCCAATCAGCCCCAGCATTTT
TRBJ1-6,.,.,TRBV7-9,CASSLRSSGYTFF,TGTGCCAGCAGCTTACGGTCCTCTGGCTACACCTTCTTT
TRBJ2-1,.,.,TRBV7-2,CASSLDPGTRNEQFF,TGTGCCAGCAGCTTAGATCCGGGGACGAGGAATGAGCAGTTCTTC
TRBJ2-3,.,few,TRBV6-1,CASSESPVNTQYF,TGTGCCAGCAGTGAATCCCCAGTGAATACGCAGTATTTT
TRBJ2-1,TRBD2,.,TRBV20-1,CSVASGGGYKQFF,TGCAGTGTTGCTAGCGGGGGGGGGTACAAGCAGTTCTTC
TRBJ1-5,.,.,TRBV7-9,CASSLFLTSLLNQHF,TGTGCCAGCAGCTTATTCCTAACTTCGCTGCTGAACCAGCATTTT
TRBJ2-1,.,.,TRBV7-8,CASSLGTDPNYGYEQFF,TGTGCCAGCAGCCTAGGGACGGACCCTAACTATGGCTACGAGCAGTTCTTC
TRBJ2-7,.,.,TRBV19,CASSITDGLEQYF,TGTGCCAGTAGTATCACGGACGGCCTCGAGCAGTACTTC
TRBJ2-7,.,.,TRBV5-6,CASCWGGPGEQYF,TGTGCCAGTTGTTGGGGGGGGCCCGGGGAGCAGTACTTC
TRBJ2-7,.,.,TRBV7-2,CASSFERRTFYEQYF,TGTGCCAGCAGCTTTGAGCGTAGGACCTTCTACGAGCAGTACTTC
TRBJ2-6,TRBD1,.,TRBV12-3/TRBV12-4,CASSSTQGAGANVLTF,TGTGCCAGCAGCTCTACTCAGGGGGCTGGGGCCAACGTCCTGACTTTC
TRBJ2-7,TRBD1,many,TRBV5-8,CASSLVFGTGGEQYF,TGTGCCAGCAGCTTGGTTTTCGGGACAGGGGGCGAGCAGTACTTC
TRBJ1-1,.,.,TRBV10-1,CASSESLGMNTEAFF,TGCGCCAGCAGTGAGTCATTGGGAATGAACACTGAAGCTTTCTTT
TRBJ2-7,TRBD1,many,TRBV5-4,CASSKGDRRAAYEQYF,TGTGCCAGCAGCAAAGGGGACAGAAGAGCCGCCTACGAGCAGTACTTC
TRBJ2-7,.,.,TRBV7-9,CASSLVPGLLSGNF,TGTGCCAGCAGCTTAGTTCCGGGCCTGCTCTCTGGAAACTTC
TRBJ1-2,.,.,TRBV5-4,CASSLARVNYGYTF,TGTGCCAGCAGCTTAGCGAGGGTTAACTATGGCTACACCTTC
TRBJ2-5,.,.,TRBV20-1,CSVSSGETQYF,TGCAGTGTTAGTTCCGGGGAGACCCAGTACTTC
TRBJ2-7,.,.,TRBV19,CASSSGGWVGEQYF,TGTGCCAGTAGTAGTGGGGGATGGGTTGGCGAGCAGTACTTC
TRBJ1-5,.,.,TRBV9,CASSVEGLEGQPQHF,TGCGCCAGCAGCGTGGAGGGATTGGAAGGTCAGCCCCAGCATTTT
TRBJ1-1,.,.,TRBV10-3,CAISGSGTLNTEAFF,TGTGCCATCTCTGGCAGCGGGACACTTAACACTGAAGCTTTCTTT
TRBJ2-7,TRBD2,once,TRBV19,CASSYRGGYYEQYF,TGTGCCAGCAGTTACCGGGGGGGGTACTACGAGCAGTACTTC
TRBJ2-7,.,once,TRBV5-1,CASSFGTSGSYEQYF,TGTGCCAGCAGCTTTGGGACAAGCGGCAGCTACGAGCAGTACTTC
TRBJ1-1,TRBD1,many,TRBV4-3,CASSQGVASGGAIAFF,TGCGCCAGCAGCCAAGGGGTCGCCTCAGGGGGCGCGATTGCTTTCTTT
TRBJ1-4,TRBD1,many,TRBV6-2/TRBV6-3,CASGQGQDGKLFF,TGTGCCAGCGGACAGGGCCAGGATGGAAAACTGTTTTTT
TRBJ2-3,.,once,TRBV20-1,CSARHAQGADDTQYF,TGCAGTGCTAGACATGCCCAGGGAGCAGACGATACGCAGTATTTT
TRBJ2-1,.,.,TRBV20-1,CSAPREFAYNEQFF,TGCAGTGCCCCGAGGGAATTTGCTTACAATGAGCAGTTCTTC